This T cell receptor beta chain stems from a study of cytotoxic CD8 clonotypes in ibrutinib-treated CLL. This clone was seen only a few times. Its antigen is unidentified. Profiled with immunoSEQ multiplex PCR; TCRdb holds only in-frame clones, not every one. The data contain approximately 150,000 clones, about 80% of them seen just once; the ten biggest clones take up roughly 4.6%. Germline CDR1 reads DFQATT; CDR2 reads SNEGSKA (reference sequence). This CDR3 is 10 amino acids long. Study-wide results and caveats: Under therapy, public clonotypes either contracted or stayed stable, and they were uncommon. Investigators sampled sustained-remission and progressing patients at differing times. The study found clonality rose at ibrutinib response, then fell toward baseline at progression.

The clonotype originates from a human donor with chronic lymphocytic leukemia. The sequenced sample was PBMCs, obtained after 24 months of ibrutinib treatment. This sequence joins TRBV20-1 and TRBJ1-3; D is unclear. CDR3 nucleotide sequence: TGCCTCGAGGGAGGAAACACCATATATTTT. Protein: CLEGGNTIYF.